This T cell receptor (beta chain) was found in a study of Ad26.COV2.S vaccination and SARS-CoV-2 variants. Treatment here: 19 received Ad26.COV2.S at low or high dose, single or two shots; a few received placebo; per-sample allocation not given. Day 63 after the first injection of vaccine or placebo was the sampling time. Here immunoSEQ multiplex PCR was the method, and the copy in TCRdb shows in-frame clones only, minus some. The table has about 460,000 clones, 80% to 90% seen once. Losses at the gene ends were 2 bases for V and 6 bases for J; bases not matched to a gene: 2. The CDR3 contains 15 residues. Germline V gene data show CDR1 as SEHNR and CDR2 as FQNEAQ (reference sequence).

The TCR comes from a person aged 18-60 years who received the Ad26.COV2.S COVID-19 vaccine or a placebo. The sequencing used peripheral blood, collected in a trial of Ad26.COV2.S vaccine versus placebo. This sequence joins TRBV7-9 and TRBJ2-1; 12 bases align to TRBD2. The CDR3 loop is CASSLLAGGVNEQFF. Here the CDR3 DNA reads TGTGCCAGCAGCTTACTAGCGGGAGGGGTCAATGAGCAGTTCTTC.